The 31 T cell receptor beta chains presented below share a single source sample, sequenced in a study of shared clonotypes between healthy human individuals. Some clones are missing from TCRdb's copy, which holds only in-frame ones; the method was immunoSEQ multiplex PCR. The sample has 850,000 to 1,200,000 clones; about 75% are singletons. Sequencing was done on a sample of memory CD4+ T cells sorted from blood. The subset here: CD45RA-negative fraction. These receptors were collected from a man in his late teens or twenties in good health.

The chain uses TRBV28 and TRBJ2-3; TRBD2 matches at 14 bases. The CDR3 is 15 amino acids. The V gene end was trimmed by 5 bases and the J gene end by 5 bases; junction bases not matched to a gene: 3. Germline CDR1 reads MDHEN; CDR2 reads SYDVKM. In DNA form, the CDR3 reads TGTGCCAGCAGTCCGACTAGCGGGAGGGGAGATACGCAGTATTTT. It codes for CASSPTSGRGDTQYF. The variable domain in full, with the rest retrieved from reference TRBV28 and TRBJ2-3, is DVKVTQSSRYLVKRTGEKVFLECVQDMDHENMFWYRQDPGLGLRLIYFSYDVKMKEKGDIPEGYSVSREKKERFSLILESASTNQTSMYLCASSPTSGRGDTQYFGPGTRLTVL.

The chain recombines TRBV5-1 with TRBJ2-7, with D perhaps TRBD2 (6 bases). The CDR3 is 15 amino acids. Between the trimmed V and J ends, which lost 4 bases and 1 base, there was a span of 15 bases. CDR1 and CDR2 from the germline V gene are SGHRS and YFSETQ. The DNA of the CDR3 is TGCGCCAGCAGCCCCGTGGAGGGGTGGTCCTACGAGCAGTACTTC. Amino acid sequence: CASSPVEGWSYEQYF.

The V gene is TRBV19, the J gene TRBJ1-3; a possible D gene is TRBD1 (5 bases). Germline CDR1 and CDR2: LNHDA and SQIVND (reference sequence). The CDR3 has 15 residues. V was trimmed by 5 bases and J by 0 bases, leaving 11 bases between them. The CDR3 is CASSQYRLSGNTIYF. In nucleotides, the CDR3 is TGTGCCAGTAGTCAGTACAGGCTCTCTGGAAACACCATATATTTT.

This clone was detected only once. The rearrangement links TRBV2 to TRBJ2-3; no clear D gene. V lost 0 bases to trimming and J lost 0 bases, with 4 bases between them. There are 14 residues in the CDR3. Germline V gene lookup returns CDR1 SNHLY and CDR2 FYNNEI. The CDR3 spells CASSEALSTDTQYF. The DNA of the CDR3 is TGTGCCAGCAGTGAAGCACTTAGCACAGATACGCAGTATTTT.

The genes are TRBV5-4 and TRBJ2-5; 7 nucleotides agree with TRBD2. V was pared by 0 bases and J by 5 bases, with 10 bases of the junction left unmatched. The CDR3 is made up of 16 amino acids. Germline loops: CDR1 SGHNT, CDR2 YYREEE (reference sequence). CDR3 residues: CASSLEMSGVLETQYF. In DNA, the CDR3 is TGTGCCAGCAGCTTGGAAATGAGCGGGGTATTGGAGACCCAGTACTTC.

The chain employs TRBV19 and TRBJ1-1, with 7 bases aligning to TRBD1. Trimming at V came to 2 bases and at J to 6 bases, leaving 6 bases not matched to a gene. Per the germline V gene, CDR1 is LNHDA and CDR2 is SQIVND (reference sequence). CDR3 length: 14 amino acids. The CDR3 here is CASSIPGGVAEAFF. The CDR3 coding sequence is TGTGCCAGTAGTATACCAGGGGGGGTTGCTGAAGCTTTCTTT.

With regard to this clone: A read error is the likely source, as a far larger clone sits one nucleotide away. Other DNA sequences in this sample translate to the same CDR3. The V and J genes are TRBV5-6 and TRBJ2-5, with D maybe TRBD1 (5 bases). This CDR3 has 14 residues. V was clipped by 2 bases and J by 4 bases, with 12 bases between them. Germline assignment: CDR1 SGHDT and CDR2 YYEEEE. The CDR3 is CASSLVSTGETQYF. CDR3 in DNA: TGTGCCAGCAGCTTAGTCTCCACAGGAGAGACCCAGTACTTC.

The chain carries TRBV6-5 and TRBJ2-1, with 8 bases lining up with TRBD2. Germline V CDR1 and CDR2: MNHEY, SVGAGI. This CDR3 has 15 residues. V dropped 5 bases and J dropped 8; count of bases not matched to a gene: 11. This CDR3 reads CASSRNSGLAYEQFF. CDR3 in DNA: TGTGCCAGCAGTCGCAATAGCGGACTAGCCTATGAGCAGTTCTTC.

The chain has TRBV9 and TRBJ2-5; D is undetermined. The CDR3 spans 16 residues. In germline, CDR1 is SGDLS, CDR2 YYNGEE. The germline V and J ends were trimmed by 0 bases and 2 bases, with 14 bases remaining between them. The CDR3: CASSVVTPGVQETQYF. DNA for the CDR3: TGTGCCAGCAGCGTAGTGACCCCTGGGGTACAAGAGACCCAGTACTTC.

Notes on this clone: Other DNA sequences in this sample translate to the same CDR3. The chain employs TRBV7-6 and TRBJ2-5, with a weak D call TRBD2 (5 bases). This CDR3 has 13 residues. Per the germline V gene, CDR1 is SGHVS and CDR2 is FNYEAQ. V lost 3 bases and J 5 bases, leaving 10 bases between the germline ends. Here the CDR3 DNA reads TGTGCCAGCAGCTTGGGAGAGAGGGAGACCCAGTACTTC. This sequence encodes CASSLGERETQYF.

V is TRBV5-4 and J is TRBJ2-7; TRBD2 is a possible D gene (6 bases). Trimming left V 4 bases short and J 7 bases short, with 18 bases between. This CDR3 comprises 14 residues. Germline V gene sequence: CDR1 SGHNT, CDR2 YYREEE (reference sequence). The CDR3 loop is CASSPVIAGTEQYF. CDR3 DNA sequence: TGTGCCAGCAGCCCCGTGATCGCGGGGACGGAGCAGTACTTC.

Concerning this clone itself: At the DNA level, this CDR3 is encoded by other sequences in the same sample as well. The CDR3 reads CASSVQGGTEAFF. CDR3 DNA sequence: TGTGCCAGCAGCGTTCAGGGTGGAACTGAAGCTTTCTTT. V and J are TRBV9 and TRBJ1-1, with D possibly TRBD1 on 5 matching bases. The CDR3 is 13 amino acids. Germline CDR1 and CDR2: SGDLS and YYNGEE. Trimming stripped 2 bases from V and 5 bases from J, with 10 bases between.

J is TRBJ1-3 and V is TRBV5-1, with D possibly TRBD1 on 5 matching bases. Germline CDR1 and CDR2: SGHRS and YFSETQ. There are 13 residues in the CDR3. Trimming pared 4 bases from V and 4 bases from J, leaving 9 bases between. This CDR3 reads CASSAEGGNTIYF. CDR3 nucleotides: TGCGCCAGCAGCGCGGAGGGGGGAAACACCATATATTTT.

The table lists this clone with a count of one. The chain employs TRBV5-6 and TRBJ2-7; no clear D gene. Germline V gives CDR1 SGHDT, CDR2 YYEEEE. CDR3 length: 12 amino acids. Trimming shortened V by 0 bases and J by 4 bases, and 5 bases separated the two germline ends. The CDR3 bases are TGTGCCAGCAGCTTGGGGATTTACGAGCAGTACTTC. This gives the protein CASSLGIYEQYF.

The rearrangement uses TRBV9 and TRBJ2-5, with 8 bases matching TRBD1. The CDR3 has 15 residues. With V trimmed by 3 bases and J by 5 bases, 9 bases remained unmatched. Germline V lookup: CDR1 SGDLS, CDR2 YYNGEE. The CDR3 region has the DNA TGTGCCAGCAGCGAGACAGGGGACTCATGGGAGACCCAGTACTTC. Its translation is CASSETGDSWETQYF.

This chain links TRBV5-1 with TRBJ2-2; the match to TRBD1 covers 8 bases. Per the germline V gene, CDR1 is SGHRS and CDR2 is YFSETQ. The CDR3 consists of 16 residues. V gave up 3 bases and J gave up 2 bases; unmatched junction bases: 6. DNA for the CDR3: TGCGCCAGCAGCTACGGACAGGGATTTAACACCGGGGAGCTGTTTTTT. Amino acid sequence: CASSYGQGFNTGELFF.

The V call is TRBV6-1, the J call TRBJ1-5; TRBD1 matches 8 bases. CDR3 length equals 14 residues. Germline V lookup: CDR1 MNHNS, CDR2 SASEGT. Losses at the gene ends were 10 bases for V and 5 bases for J; bases not matched to a gene: 10. Written as DNA, the CDR3 is TGTGCCACCTATGGACAGGGCCTCGATCAGCCCCAGCATTTT. Encoded protein: CATYGQGLDQPQHF.

The chain employs TRBV6-6 and TRBJ1-6; the D gene is possibly TRBD1 (5 bases). Trimming cost V 4 bases and J 14 bases, with 24 bases left between them. The V gene's germline CDR1 is MNHNY and CDR2 SVGAGI (reference sequence). CDR3 size: 16 residues. CDR3 DNA sequence: TGTGCCAGCAGTTTGGCCACGATTAGGGACGCCGGAGCCCTCCACTTT. Residues: CASSLATIRDAGALHF.

The CDR3 loop reads CASSPSGTGGNQPQHF. The CDR3 coding sequence is TGTGCCAGCTCACCGTCCGGGACAGGGGGCAATCAGCCCCAGCATTTT. The chain recombines TRBV18 with TRBJ1-5, with 10 positions matching TRBD1. V lost 3 bases and J lost 2; bases outside the gene matches: 4. Germline V CDR1 and CDR2: KGHSH, LQKENI. CDR3 size: 16 residues.

The chain has TRBV28 and TRBJ1-2; D unclear. The CDR3 length is 14 residues. V was shortened by 2 bases and J by 5 bases, with 12 bases between the two germline ends. Per germline, CDR1 MDHEN and CDR2 SYDVKM. CDR3 protein: CASSLSPGKYGYTF. CDR3 bases: TGTGCCAGCAGTTTAAGCCCTGGGAAATATGGCTACACCTTC.

This clone was counted only a few times. The chain is built from TRBV27 and TRBJ1-2; 8 nucleotides agree with TRBD1. This CDR3 has 15 residues. V lost 3 bases, J lost 0 bases, and 3 bases stayed unmatched. Per germline, CDR1 MNHEY and CDR2 SMNVEV (reference sequence). The CDR3 region is CASSFTGGANYGYTF. CDR3 in DNA: TGTGCCAGCAGTTTCACAGGGGGAGCTAACTATGGCTACACCTTC.

The chain combines TRBV27 with TRBJ1-1; D gene unclear. Germline-derived CDR1 and CDR2 are MNHEY and SMNVEV (reference sequence). This CDR3 is built from 13 residues. V was shortened by 6 bases and J by 1 base, with 9 bases between the two germline ends. CDR3 amino acids: CASRGWSNTEAFF. In DNA form, the CDR3 reads TGTGCCAGCAGGGGGTGGTCGAACACTGAAGCTTTCTTT.

The V call is TRBV30, the J call TRBJ1-1; weak D call: TRBD1 (5 bases). Germline-derived CDR1 and CDR2 are GTSNPN and SVGIG (reference sequence). V lost 2 bases, J lost 0 bases, and 10 bases lay in between. The CDR3 runs to 14 residues. The CDR3 bases are TGTGCCTGGAGTAAGGGACCGCTGAACACTGAAGCTTTCTTT. Its protein product is CAWSKGPLNTEAFF.

The V call is TRBV5-1, the J call TRBJ1-2; possible D gene TRBD1, 5 bases. V lost 4 bases and J lost 3, with 10 bases in between. Germline CDR1 and CDR2: SGHRS and YFSETQ. The CDR3 extends over 13 amino acids. The CDR3, as DNA: TGCGCCAGCAGCCGTAGGGGAGACTATGGCTACACCTTC. Protein product: CASSRRGDYGYTF.

V and J are TRBV5-1 and TRBJ2-1; D remains ambiguous. Germline V gives CDR1 SGHRS, CDR2 YFSETQ. This CDR3 spans 14 amino acids. V lost 2 bases and J lost 9, with 15 bases in between. The CDR3 loop reads CASSFNYQFGEQFF. Written as DNA, the CDR3 is TGCGCCAGCAGCTTCAATTACCAGTTTGGTGAGCAGTTCTTC.

This clone was seen only once. V is TRBV30 and J is TRBJ1-4; no reliable D call. CDR1 is GTSNPN and CDR2 is SVGIG in the germline V gene (reference sequence). The V and J ends lost 4 bases and 7 bases respectively, with 13 bases between them. The CDR3 is made up of 13 amino acids. CDR3 region: CAWTSMLGEKLFF. CDR3 bases: TGTGCCTGGACCAGTATGTTAGGTGAAAAACTGTTTTTT.

The chain combines TRBV2 with TRBJ2-2, with a possible D match to TRBD2 (6 bases). The V and J ends lost 7 bases and 5 bases respectively, with 17 bases between them. The germline CDR1 and CDR2 sequences are SNHLY and FYNNEI. The CDR3 length is 15 residues. The CDR3 DNA reads as TGTGCCAGCATGGAGAGCGGGTCCTTAACCGGGGAGCTGTTTTTT. As protein: CASMESGSLTGELFF. Based on the CDR3 plus reference TRBV2 and TRBJ2-2, the full variable domain is EPEVTQTPSHQVTQMGQEVILRCVPISNHLYFYWYRQILGQKVEFLVSFYNNEISEKSEIFDDQFSVERPDGSNFTLKIRSTKLEDSAMYFCASMESGSLTGELFFGEGSRLTVL.

V is TRBV28 and J is TRBJ2-3, with 8 bases fitting TRBD1. The CDR3 consists of 17 residues. Losses at the gene ends were 5 bases for V and 0 bases for J; bases not matched to a gene: 10. CDR1 is MDHEN and CDR2 is SYDVKM in the germline V gene. This chain's CDR3 is CASSLGQGRSSTDTQYF. Written as DNA, the CDR3 is TGTGCCAGCAGTCTCGGACAGGGACGGTCCAGCACAGATACGCAGTATTTT.

The rearrangement links TRBV21-1 to TRBJ2-5; the table gives TRBD1 as D, unverified against the DNA. TRBV21-1 is an annotated pseudogene. This CDR3 contains 16 residues. The CDR3 loop is CASRAGTGFTQETQYF. DNA for the CDR3: TGTGCCAGCAGGGCCGGGACAGGGTTTACTCAAGAGACCCAGTACTTC.

The rearrangement links TRBV4-3 to TRBJ1-5; possibly TRBD1 for D (6 bases). This CDR3 has 14 amino acids. Between the trimmed V and J ends, which lost 5 bases and 3 bases, there was a span of 11 bases. Germline lookup yields CDR1 LGHNA and CDR2 YSLEER. CDR3 nucleotide sequence: TGCGCCAGCAGCTGGACAGTGACCAATCAGCCCCAGCATTTT. Its protein product is CASSWTVTNQPQHF.

The chain has TRBV5-1 and TRBJ2-5; 8 positions match TRBD2. The CDR3 extends over 15 amino acids. Germline V gene data show CDR1 as SGHRS and CDR2 as YFSETQ. The V gene end was trimmed by 6 bases and the J gene end by 0 bases; junction bases not matched to a gene: 7. The CDR3 nucleotides are TGCGCCAGCACGGGAGGGGGGGCGAACCAAGAGACCCAGTACTTC. This gives the protein CASTGGGANQETQYF.